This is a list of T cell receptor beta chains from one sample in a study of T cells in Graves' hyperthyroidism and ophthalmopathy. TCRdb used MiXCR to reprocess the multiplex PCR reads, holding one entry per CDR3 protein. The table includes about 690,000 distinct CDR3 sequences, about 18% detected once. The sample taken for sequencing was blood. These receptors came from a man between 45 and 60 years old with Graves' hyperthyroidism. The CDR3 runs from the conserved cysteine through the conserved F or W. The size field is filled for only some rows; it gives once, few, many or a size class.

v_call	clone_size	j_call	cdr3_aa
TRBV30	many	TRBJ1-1	CAWHRDTTEAFF
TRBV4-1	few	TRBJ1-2	CASSQKLQGSGYTF
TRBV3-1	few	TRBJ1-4	CASSQGVGFDEKLFF
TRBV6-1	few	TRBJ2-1	CASSRAGAGYNEQFF
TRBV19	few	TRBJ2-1	CASSRDASSYNKQFF
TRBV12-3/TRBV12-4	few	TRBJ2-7	CASSHRPYEQYF
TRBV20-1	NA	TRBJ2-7	CSARDGRTPRYEQYF
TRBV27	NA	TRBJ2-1	CASIAADEQFF
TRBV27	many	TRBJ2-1	CASSWGPYNEQFF
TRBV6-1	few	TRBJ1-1	CASSFARDRKASPTEAFF
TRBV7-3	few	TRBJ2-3	CASSLAPGGRPTDTRYF
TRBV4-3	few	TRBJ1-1	CASSQDRELPNTEAFF
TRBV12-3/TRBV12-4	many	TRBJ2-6	CASNPARGGANVLTF
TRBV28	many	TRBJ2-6	CASSPPGQGVSGANVLTF
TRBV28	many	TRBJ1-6	CASSSPGTGESPLHF
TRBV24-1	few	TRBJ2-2	CATSDLGGGVKTGELFF
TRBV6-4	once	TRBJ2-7	CASSDTTSGLSSYEQYF
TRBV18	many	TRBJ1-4	CASSGTADREKLFF
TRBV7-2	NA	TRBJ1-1	CASSLSAGGMSRMNTEAFF
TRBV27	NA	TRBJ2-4	CASSPGQGNWAAKNIQYF
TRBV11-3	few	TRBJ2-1	CASSFGRGLYNEQFF
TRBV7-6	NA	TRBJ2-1	CASSLVHREVNEQFF
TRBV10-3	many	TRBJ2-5	CAISEWAEETQYF
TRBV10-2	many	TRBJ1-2	CASSEEYQGGLNGYTF
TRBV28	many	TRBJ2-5	CASSESQETQYF
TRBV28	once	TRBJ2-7	CASSQVAMEQYF
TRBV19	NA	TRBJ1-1	CASRDRVTEAFF
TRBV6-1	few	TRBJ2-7	CASSPAGIEQYF
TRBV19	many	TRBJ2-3	CASSSGSVPDTQYF
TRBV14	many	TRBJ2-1	CASSRTSGLSYNEQFF
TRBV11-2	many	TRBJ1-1	CASSLDLPRNGLNTEAFF
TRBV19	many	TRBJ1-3	CASDAAFGQGEHTIYF
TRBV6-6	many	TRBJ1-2	CASSYSGGSGYTF
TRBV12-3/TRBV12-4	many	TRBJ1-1	CASKGLGTEAFF
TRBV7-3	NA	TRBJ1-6	CASSLQPYNSPLHF
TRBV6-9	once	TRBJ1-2	CASSWTGGVDGYTF
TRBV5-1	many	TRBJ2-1	CASRPSEPYNEQFF
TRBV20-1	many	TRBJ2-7	CSARDFRTSTSYEQYF
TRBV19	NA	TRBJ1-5	CASSISGSPQPQHF
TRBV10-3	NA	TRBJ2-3	CAIGSGTGGAGTDTQYF
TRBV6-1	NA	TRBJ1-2	CASIGGPYGYTF
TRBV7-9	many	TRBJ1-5	CASSSGQNNQPQHF
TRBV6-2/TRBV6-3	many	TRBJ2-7	CASRSGTGGYGSSGEQYF
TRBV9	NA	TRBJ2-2	CASSFSGRWAGELFF
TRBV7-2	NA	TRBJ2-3	CASSLFSADLGDTQYF
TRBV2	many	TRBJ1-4	CASKTLSEKLFF
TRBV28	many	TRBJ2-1	CASSLPLKLLAPSYNEQFF
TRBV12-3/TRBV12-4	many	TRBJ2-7	CASSNWDTSYEQYF
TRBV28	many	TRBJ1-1	CASSLSLQGEDTEAFF
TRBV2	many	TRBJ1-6	CASSEVAGSPLHF
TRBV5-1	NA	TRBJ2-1	CASSPGLAGEVPYNEQFF
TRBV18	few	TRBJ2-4	CASSRRGAGGRDIQYF
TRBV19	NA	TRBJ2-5	CASSIHVGNYQETQYF